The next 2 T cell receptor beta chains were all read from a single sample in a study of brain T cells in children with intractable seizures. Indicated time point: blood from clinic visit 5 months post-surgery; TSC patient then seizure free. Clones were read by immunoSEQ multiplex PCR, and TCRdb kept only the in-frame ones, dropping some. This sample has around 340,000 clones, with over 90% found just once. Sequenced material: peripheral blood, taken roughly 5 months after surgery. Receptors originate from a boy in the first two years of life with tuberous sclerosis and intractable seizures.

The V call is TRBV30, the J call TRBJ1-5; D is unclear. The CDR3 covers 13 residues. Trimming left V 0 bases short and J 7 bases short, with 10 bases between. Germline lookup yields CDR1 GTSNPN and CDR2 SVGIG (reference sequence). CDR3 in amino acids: CAWSVGAWQPQHF. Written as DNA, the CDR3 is TGTGCCTGGAGTGTAGGAGCGTGGCAGCCCCAGCATTTT.

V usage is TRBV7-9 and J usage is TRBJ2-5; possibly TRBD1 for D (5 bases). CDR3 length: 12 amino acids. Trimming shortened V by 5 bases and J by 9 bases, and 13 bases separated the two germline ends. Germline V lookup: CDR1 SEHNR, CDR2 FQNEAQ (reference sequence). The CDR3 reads CASSHAEGAQYF. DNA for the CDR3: TGTGCCAGCAGCCACGCCGAAGGGGCCCAGTACTTC.